Below are 4 T cell receptor beta chains sequenced from a single sample in a study of cytomegalovirus exposure and HLA in healthy donors. The PCR had 60 Vbeta and 13 Jbeta primers. TCRdb keeps only in-frame clones here, not all; method: immunoSEQ multiplex PCR. The profile shows about 150,000 clones, roughly 80% of them singletons. The material sequenced was PBMCs. The receptors shown here come from a man aged 40-49 years in good health and CMV-seropositive.

As DNA, the CDR3 is TGCGCCAGCAGCTTGGTCGGACTAGGTTCGACCGAGCAGTACTTC. This gives the protein CASSLVGLGSTEQYF. V usage is TRBV5-1 and J usage is TRBJ2-7; TRBD2 matches at 7 bases. CDR1 and CDR2 from the germline V gene are SGHRS and YFSETQ. The junction had 9 bases not matched to a gene; V was cut back by 0 bases and J by 6 bases. CDR3 size: 15 residues.

This clone was detected only once. The chain joins TRBV7-9 to TRBJ2-4, with 7 bases fitting TRBD2. The ends lost 5 bases at V and 3 bases at J; junction bases unmatched: 7. Germline V gene sequence: CDR1 SEHNR, CDR2 FQNEAQ (reference sequence). This CDR3 is 15 amino acids long. The CDR3 DNA follows: TGTGCCAGCAGCCTGGGGGGGGGAGGCAAAAACATTCAGTACTTC. It yields the protein CASSLGGGGKNIQYF.

In this sample, this clone turned up a few times. The V and J genes are TRBV5-4 and TRBJ2-1; D may be TRBD2 (5 bases). Trimming removed 4 bases from V and 9 bases from J, with 14 bases in between. Germline V CDR1 and CDR2: SGHNT, YYREEE (reference sequence). This CDR3 contains 13 residues. The CDR3 region has the DNA TGTGCCAGCAGCCATGGACTGGGCTTTGAGCAGTTCTTC. Translating gives CASSHGLGFEQFF.

V gene TRBV28 combines with J gene TRBJ2-2; TRBD2 aligns across 8 bases. Germline V gene data show CDR1 as MDHEN and CDR2 as SYDVKM. CDR3 length: 17 amino acids. V shed 2 bases, J shed 5 bases, and the junction held 10 bases outside the gene matches. The CDR3 protein is CASSLVHGTSRTGELFF. CDR3 DNA: TGTGCCAGCAGTTTAGTTCACGGGACTAGTAGGACCGGGGAGCTGTTTTTT.